Listed below are T cell receptor beta chains from one sample, sequenced in a study of cytomegalovirus exposure and HLA in healthy donors. Generated by immunoSEQ multiplex PCR, the TCRdb table keeps only in-frame clones and is missing some. The table shows approximately 140,000 clones, with 75% to 80% occurring only once. The source material was PBMCs. These receptors came from a man in his forties in good health and CMV-seropositive. CDR3s include the opening cysteine and the closing phenylalanine or tryptophan. The order of the fields is V gene, CDR3 length, J gene, D gene, clone size, CDR3 DNA, CDR3 protein. The D gene is left open where the match is weak. Expanded clones are given a class, and other clones once, few, many or no size at all.

v_call: TRBV27
cdr3_length: 16
j_call: TRBJ2-1
d_call: TRBD1
clone_size: .
cdr3_nt: TGTGCCAGCAGATACCGACAGGGGAGATTTAACAATGAGCAGTTCTTC
cdr3_aa: CASRYRQGRFNNEQFF

v_call: TRBV21-1
cdr3_length: 15
j_call: TRBJ2-7
d_call: .
clone_size: .
cdr3_nt: TGTGCCAGCAGCCAAAAGGGACGGCGGGAGTACGAGCAGTACTTC
cdr3_aa: CASSQKGRREYEQYF

v_call: TRBV11-2
cdr3_length: 13
j_call: TRBJ2-1
d_call: TRBD1
clone_size: .
cdr3_nt: TGTGCCAGCAGCTTGGACAGGGGGAATGAGCAGTTCTTC
cdr3_aa: CASSLDRGNEQFF

v_call: TRBV18
cdr3_length: 17
j_call: TRBJ1-3
d_call: TRBD1
clone_size: .
cdr3_nt: TGTGCCAGCTCACCACCTGGGACAGGACCCTCTGGAAACACCATATATTTT
cdr3_aa: CASSPPGTGPSGNTIYF

v_call: TRBV29-1
cdr3_length: 18
j_call: TRBJ2-1
d_call: TRBD2
clone_size: .
cdr3_nt: TGCAGCGTTGTACCCGGCCAGAGGACTAGCGGGAGTTGGAATGAGCAGTTCTTC
cdr3_aa: CSVVPGQRTSGSWNEQFF

v_call: TRBV19
cdr3_length: 19
j_call: TRBJ1-1
d_call: .
clone_size: .
cdr3_nt: TGTGCCAGTAGTACCGGGTGGGTGTTGGGGGCAGCCCAGAACACTGAAGCTTTCTTT
cdr3_aa: CASSTGWVLGAAQNTEAFF

v_call: TRBV7-9
cdr3_length: 17
j_call: TRBJ2-2
d_call: TRBD1
clone_size: .
cdr3_nt: TGTGCCAGCAGCTTGGCCTGGGACAGACTAAACACCGGGGAGCTGTTTTTT
cdr3_aa: CASSLAWDRLNTGELFF

v_call: TRBV7-8
cdr3_length: 20
j_call: TRBJ2-2
d_call: TRBD1
clone_size: .
cdr3_nt: TGTGCCAGCAGCTTAAGGGGGGACAGGGGGGAATTTGGAAACACCGGGGAGCTGTTTTTT
cdr3_aa: CASSLRGDRGEFGNTGELFF

v_call: TRBV19
cdr3_length: 16
j_call: TRBJ2-1
d_call: TRBD2
clone_size: .
cdr3_nt: TGTGCCAGTAGTATAGCAGCCGGGACTAGCTCGGGAGTGCAGTTCTTC
cdr3_aa: CASSIAAGTSSGVQFF

v_call: TRBV6-5
cdr3_length: 13
j_call: TRBJ1-2
d_call: .
clone_size: once
cdr3_nt: TGTGCCAGCAGCCAGTCTTTGGACTATGGCTACACCTTC
cdr3_aa: CASSQSLDYGYTF

v_call: TRBV5-4
cdr3_length: 14
j_call: TRBJ1-2
d_call: .
clone_size: .
cdr3_nt: TGTGCCAGCAGAGAAGGTTCAGGGAACTATGGCTACACCTTC
cdr3_aa: CASREGSGNYGYTF

v_call: TRBV2
cdr3_length: 14
j_call: TRBJ1-1
d_call: TRBD1
clone_size: .
cdr3_nt: TGTGCCAGCAGGATGGACAGGGGGAACACTGAAGCTTTCTTT
cdr3_aa: CASRMDRGNTEAFF

v_call: TRBV29-1
cdr3_length: 14
j_call: TRBJ2-1
d_call: TRBD2
clone_size: .
cdr3_nt: TGCAGCACTCCAAGCGGGAGCAAATACAATGAGCAGTTCTTC
cdr3_aa: CSTPSGSKYNEQFF

v_call: TRBV28
cdr3_length: 11
j_call: TRBJ2-4
d_call: TRBD1
clone_size: .
cdr3_nt: TGTGCCAGCAGTTCCGGGACAGGATATTCTTTC
cdr3_aa: CASSSGTGYSF

v_call: TRBV7-9
cdr3_length: 18
j_call: TRBJ2-1
d_call: TRBD1
clone_size: .
cdr3_nt: TGTGCCAGCAGCTTCTCGAGACAGGGGGCCTGGGTATGGTATGAGCAGTTCTTC
cdr3_aa: CASSFSRQGAWVWYEQFF

v_call: TRBV4-2
cdr3_length: 14
j_call: TRBJ1-2
d_call: .
clone_size: .
cdr3_nt: TGTGCCAGCAGCCCTCCGGAGACCTATTATGGCTACACCTTC
cdr3_aa: CASSPPETYYGYTF

v_call: TRBV7-9
cdr3_length: 13
j_call: TRBJ1-1
d_call: TRBD1
clone_size: .
cdr3_nt: TGTTCCAGCAGCTTAGATCAGGGGGGTGAAGCTTTCTTT
cdr3_aa: CSSSLDQGGEAFF

v_call: TRBV18
cdr3_length: 13
j_call: TRBJ2-7
d_call: .
clone_size: .
cdr3_nt: TGCGCCAGCTCACCGCCGGGACTCGACGAGCAGTACTTC
cdr3_aa: CASSPPGLDEQYF

v_call: TRBV19
cdr3_length: 16
j_call: TRBJ2-7
d_call: TRBD1
clone_size: .
cdr3_nt: TGTGCCAGTAGTATTGGGACAGGGGGAAGCTCCTACGAGCAGTACTTC
cdr3_aa: CASSIGTGGSSYEQYF

v_call: TRBV30
cdr3_length: 13
j_call: TRBJ2-2
d_call: .
clone_size: .
cdr3_nt: TGTGCCTGGAGTGGACGCAGGGCGGGGGAGCTGTTTTTT
cdr3_aa: CAWSGRRAGELFF

v_call: TRBV27
cdr3_length: 17
j_call: TRBJ2-2
d_call: .
clone_size: .
cdr3_nt: TGTGCCAGCAGTTTATCCTGGGACATCCCGAGCACCGGGGAGCTGTTTTTT
cdr3_aa: CASSLSWDIPSTGELFF

v_call: TRBV7-6
cdr3_length: 16
j_call: TRBJ2-1
d_call: .
clone_size: .
cdr3_nt: TGTGCCAGCAGTCATATATATCGGACAGTATCAAATGAGCAGTTCTTC
cdr3_aa: CASSHIYRTVSNEQFF

v_call: TRBV4-1
cdr3_length: 16
j_call: TRBJ1-5
d_call: .
clone_size: .
cdr3_nt: TGCGCCAGCAGCCAAGCCCCGCAGGGCGATAATCAGCCCCAGCATTTT
cdr3_aa: CASSQAPQGDNQPQHF

v_call: TRBV7-2
cdr3_length: 14
j_call: TRBJ2-1
d_call: TRBD1
clone_size: .
cdr3_nt: TGTGCCAGCAGCCCTCGGGACAGGGGGCCGAAGCAGTTCTTC
cdr3_aa: CASSPRDRGPKQFF

v_call: TRBV6-5
cdr3_length: 15
j_call: TRBJ1-3
d_call: .
clone_size: .
cdr3_nt: TGTGCCAGCAGTCTTTCAGGCGTCTCTGGAAACACCATATATTTT
cdr3_aa: CASSLSGVSGNTIYF